This TCR beta chain came from a study of T cells expressing NK-cell markers. Overall study: Sorted CD3+CD56-NKG2C+, CD3+CD56+NKG2C- and CD3+CD56+NKG2C+ T cells were the source of the TCR beta repertoires.

The germline gives CDR1 SGHRS, CDR2 YFSETQ. The CDR3 consists of 12 residues. TCRdb reprocessed the 5' RACE reads; each CDR3 protein has one entry and no DNA is given. This repertoire includes approximately 550,000 distinct CDR3 sequences. V and J are TRBV5-1 and TRBJ2-1. The TCR comes from a man between 18 and 35 years old in good health. Sequencing was carried out using blood T cells: a sorted CD56 or NKG2C T cell subset, CD4+ or CD8+ T cells, or bulk PBMC T cells (not recorded which). CDR3 residues: CASSWAYNEQFF.